The T cell receptor beta chain described here comes from a study of cytomegalovirus exposure and HLA in healthy donors. 13 Jbeta primers and 60 Vbeta primers were used for the PCR. TCRdb keeps only in-frame clones here, not all; method: immunoSEQ multiplex PCR. Found here are more than 90,000 clones, under 90% of them singletons; the top ten hold about 3.9%. Notes on this clone: The target antigen is unknown.

The study's findings and limits: Common viral pathogens were later found to be apparently linked to several of the most significant clusters. In an earlier analysis, about 87% or about 30%: the productive usage of most TCR beta V segments. In a later analysis, TCR association rates varied by HLA locus: DRB1 most, HLA-C fewest.

The clonotype comes from a woman aged 70-85 years in good health and CMV-seropositive. The sequencing sample was made of PBMCs.

CDR3 protein: CASSQRTRTGRAGTGELFF. The CDR3 DNA reads TGTGCCAGCAGCCAGCGAACCCGTACCGGGAGGGCGGGCACCGGGGAGCTGTTTTTT. The chain couples TRBV4-2 to TRBJ2-2, with 8 bases aligning to TRBD2. The CDR3 length is 19 residues. V shed 3 bases, J shed 4 bases, and the junction held 16 bases outside the gene matches. In germline, CDR1 is LGHNA, CDR2 YNFKEQ.